Below, 19 T cell receptor beta chains from the same sample are listed, as sequenced in a study of control samples from healthy donors and cancer patients. Data came from immunoSEQ multiplex PCR; TCRdb stores just in-frame clones and leaves some out. The sample yields 100,000 to 150,000 clones, about 90% seen once. The sample comprised blood. The source of these receptors is a man aged 18 to 29 in good health.

The rearrangement joins TRBV10-3 to TRBJ2-7, with D perhaps matching TRBD1 (8 bases). Between the trimmed V and J ends, which lost 2 bases and 4 bases, there was a span of 15 bases. The CDR3 is 15 amino acids. Germline V gives CDR1 ENHRY, CDR2 SYGVKD. CDR3 in amino acids: CAISEGQGGGYEQYF. The DNA for the CDR3 is TGTGCCATCAGTGAGGGACAGGGAGGGGGATACGAGCAGTACTTC.

This clone has more than one count but fewer than ten. CDR3 bases: TGTGCCAGCAGCCCCCTAGGACAAGTTAATTCACCCCTCCACTTT. Translation gives CASSPLGQVNSPLHF. This chain uses TRBV5-4 with TRBJ1-6; tentatively, D is TRBD1 (5 bases). The V gene's germline CDR1 is SGHNT and CDR2 YYREEE (reference sequence). The CDR3 is 15 residues long. V lost 4 bases and J lost 6, with 14 bases in between.

This clone was observed a few times. The chain has TRBV12-3 or TRBV12-4 and TRBJ1-4, with a possible D match to TRBD1 (6 bases). The CDR3 contains 13 residues. With 3 bases removed from V and 9 bases from J, the gap between germline ends came to 11 bases. The chain's CDR3 is CASSFEGGKKLFF. The CDR3 nucleotides are TGTGCCAGCAGTTTTGAAGGGGGTAAAAAACTGTTTTTT.

V usage is TRBV27 and J usage is TRBJ1-4; tentative D call: TRBD1 (5 bases). The germline CDR1 and CDR2 sequences are MNHEY and SMNVEV (reference sequence). V lost 8 bases and J 0 bases, leaving 13 bases between the germline ends. This CDR3 contains 15 residues. The CDR3 DNA sequence: TGTGCCAGCCGCGGGACGCTCGCAACTAATGAAAAACTGTTTTTT. Translation: CASRGTLATNEKLFF.

This clone was picked up one time. The chain combines TRBV19 with TRBJ1-1, with no clear D. The CDR3 is 13 residues long. Germline CDR1 and CDR2: LNHDA and SQIVND (reference sequence). V was shortened by 0 bases and J by 10 bases, with 12 bases between the two germline ends. The CDR3 here is CASSIDRRGLAFF. The CDR3 nucleotides are TGTGCCAGTAGTATAGATCGGCGAGGGTTAGCTTTCTTT.

The chain combines TRBV6-4 with TRBJ2-2; D is perhaps TRBD1 or TRBD2 (5 bases each). There are 14 residues in the CDR3. Germline CDR1 is MRHNA and CDR2 is SNTAGT. Deletions cut 7 bases from V and 1 base from J, with 10 bases between. CDR3 sequence: CASIRDENTGELFF. CDR3 DNA sequence: TGTGCCAGCATCAGGGACGAGAACACCGGGGAGCTGTTTTTT.

V gene TRBV12-5 combines with J gene TRBJ2-3, with 10 positions matching TRBD1. Per germline, CDR1 LGHNT and CDR2 FRNRAP. Trimming cost V 1 base and J 2 bases; bases outside gene matches: 9. The CDR3 runs 18 residues. CDR3 amino acids: CASGLARKTGGLTDTQYF. The DNA for the CDR3 is TGTGCTAGTGGTTTGGCCCGAAAGACAGGGGGCCTCACAGATACGCAGTATTTT.

This clone was counted a few times. The chain is built from TRBV5-1 and TRBJ2-1; 8 bases line up with TRBD2. With V trimmed by 6 bases and J by 4 bases, 9 bases remained unmatched. The CDR3 is 15 amino acids. Germline CDR1 SGHRS, CDR2 YFSETQ. CDR3 nucleotide sequence: TGCGCCAGCATTTCCACAACTAGCGGATACAATGAGCAGTTCTTC. It specifies CASISTTSGYNEQFF.

V gene TRBV7-9 combines with J gene TRBJ2-3; 10 bases are a match to TRBD2. The CDR3 extends over 15 amino acids. V trimming: 4 bases; J trimming: 1 base; junction bases outside the gene matches: 2. Germline loops: CDR1 SEHNR, CDR2 FQNEAQ (reference sequence). This CDR3 reads CASSYGTSGTDTQYF. CDR3 DNA: TGTGCCAGCAGCTACGGGACTAGCGGCACAGATACGCAGTATTTT.

The chain is built from TRBV6-1 and TRBJ1-3; no clear D. Germline V CDR1 and CDR2: MNHNS, SASEGT. Trimming left V 3 bases short and J 3 bases short, with 6 bases between. The CDR3 runs to 13 residues. The CDR3 protein is CASSDGGGNTIYF. The CDR3 bases are TGTGCCAGCAGTGATGGCGGTGGAAACACCATATATTTT.

The chain joins TRBV6-5 to TRBJ2-7, with TRBD2 identical over 12 bases. The CDR3 length is 15 residues. With 8 bases clipped from V and 4 bases from J, the junction kept 9 bases outside the gene matches. The germline V gene has CDR1 MNHEY and CDR2 SVGAGI. DNA of the CDR3: TGTGCCAGCCTTCTAGCGGGAGGGGGTTGGTACGAGCAGTACTTC. It yields the protein CASLLAGGGWYEQYF.

A few counts support this clone. The V gene is TRBV15, the J gene TRBJ1-1, with D perhaps TRBD1 (5 bases). Germline V gene lookup returns CDR1 LNHNV and CDR2 YYDKDF (reference sequence). V shed 1 base and J shed 4 bases, with 13 bases lying between them. The CDR3 runs 15 residues. The CDR3 region is CATSRGGVVGTEAFF. The CDR3 DNA follows: TGTGCCACCAGCAGAGGAGGGGTGGTGGGCACTGAAGCTTTCTTT.

The chain uses TRBV30 and TRBJ2-5; D is unresolved. CDR1 GTSNPN and CDR2 SVGIG come from the germline V gene (reference sequence). The CDR3 is 13 amino acids. Trimming stripped 0 bases from V and 5 bases from J, with 10 bases between. CDR3 sequence (DNA): TGTGCCTGGAGTGTACTTTGGACGGAGACCCAGTACTTC. Its translation is CAWSVLWTETQYF.

The J gene is TRBJ2-5, the V gene TRBV19; D possibly corresponds to TRBD2 (6 bases). CDR1 LNHDA and CDR2 SQIVND come from the germline V gene (reference sequence). This CDR3 region has 16 residues. Trimming removed 3 bases from V and 2 bases from J, with 16 bases in between. The CDR3: CASSILGGTGQETQYF. The CDR3 DNA follows: TGTGCCAGTAGTATTCTAGGAGGGACGGGGCAAGAGACCCAGTACTTC.

V is TRBV27 and J is TRBJ2-7, with unresolved D. The CDR3 has 11 amino acids. Germline-derived CDR1 and CDR2 are MNHEY and SMNVEV (reference sequence). V gave up 3 bases and J gave up 6 bases, with 6 bases separating them. The CDR3 coding sequence is TGTGCCAGCAGTTTCCGGGCCGAGCAGTACTTC. This sequence encodes CASSFRAEQYF.

V gene TRBV5-1 combines with J gene TRBJ2-1, with D possibly TRBD2 on 6 matching bases. The V gene's germline CDR1 is SGHRS and CDR2 YFSETQ. The CDR3 has 14 amino acids. V lost 6 bases and J 6 bases, leaving 16 bases between the germline ends. DNA of the CDR3: TGCGCCAGCAAGGTATTGGAGGGTATCAATGAGCAGTTCTTC. The encoded protein is CASKVLEGINEQFF.

The chain is built from TRBV5-1 and TRBJ2-2; perhaps D is TRBD1 or TRBD2 (5 bases each). CDR3 length: 18 amino acids. The germline V and J ends were trimmed by 0 bases and 4 bases, with 19 bases remaining between them. Germline assignment: CDR1 SGHRS and CDR2 YFSETQ. Here the CDR3 reads CASSLDQGDPIGTGELFF. The CDR3 DNA reads as TGCGCCAGCAGCTTGGATCAAGGGGACCCCATCGGCACCGGGGAGCTGTTTTTT.

The chain couples TRBV7-2 to TRBJ1-2; D ambiguous. CDR1 is SGHTA, CDR2 FQGNSA, per germline. With 2 bases removed from V and 8 bases from J, the gap between germline ends came to 15 bases. The CDR3 contains 14 residues. The CDR3 spells CASSLKSGSNGYTF. DNA of the CDR3: TGTGCCAGCAGCTTAAAGTCCGGGTCTAACGGCTACACCTTC.

This chain uses TRBV4-1 with TRBJ1-2, with a weak D call TRBD1 (5 bases). The CDR3 is made up of 15 amino acids. V was clipped by 6 bases and J by 7 bases, with 21 bases between them. From germline, CDR1 is MGHRA and CDR2 YSYEKL. The DNA for the CDR3 is TGCGCCAGCAGATTAGTGGGGTACGGAGGGGTTGGCTACACCTTC. Translating it yields CASRLVGYGGVGYTF.